This TCR beta chain appears in the sequencing data of a study of PD-L1 blockade in urothelial cancer. At the level of the study: About 90% of the 29 patients were men whose urothelial cancer was bladder-origin. A median roughly 130,000 T cells were found in blood samples. The researchers analyzed blood 3 weeks (second dose) and 6 weeks after treatment start.

Sequenced by immunoSEQ multiplex PCR; TCRdb stores in-frame clones only, minus some. The sample includes about 82,000 clones, about four fifths of them seen just once. Sample numbers ranged from 1 to 8 per patient, encompassing pretreatment and on-treatment collections. This CDR3 is built from 14 residues. V lost 7 bases and J 3 bases, leaving 13 bases between the germline ends. Germline CDR1 is MNHEY and CDR2 is SVGAGI. Sequenced here: PBMCs, sampled around atezolizumab (anti-PD-L1) treatment. The receptor was isolated from a man between 70 and 80 years old with urothelial cancer. This rearrangement joins TRBV6-5 to TRBJ2-1; no clear D gene. CDR3 sequence (DNA): TGTGCCAGCAAAGGCAGAGGAAACTACAATGAGCAGTTCTTC. Protein product: CASKGRGNYNEQFF.